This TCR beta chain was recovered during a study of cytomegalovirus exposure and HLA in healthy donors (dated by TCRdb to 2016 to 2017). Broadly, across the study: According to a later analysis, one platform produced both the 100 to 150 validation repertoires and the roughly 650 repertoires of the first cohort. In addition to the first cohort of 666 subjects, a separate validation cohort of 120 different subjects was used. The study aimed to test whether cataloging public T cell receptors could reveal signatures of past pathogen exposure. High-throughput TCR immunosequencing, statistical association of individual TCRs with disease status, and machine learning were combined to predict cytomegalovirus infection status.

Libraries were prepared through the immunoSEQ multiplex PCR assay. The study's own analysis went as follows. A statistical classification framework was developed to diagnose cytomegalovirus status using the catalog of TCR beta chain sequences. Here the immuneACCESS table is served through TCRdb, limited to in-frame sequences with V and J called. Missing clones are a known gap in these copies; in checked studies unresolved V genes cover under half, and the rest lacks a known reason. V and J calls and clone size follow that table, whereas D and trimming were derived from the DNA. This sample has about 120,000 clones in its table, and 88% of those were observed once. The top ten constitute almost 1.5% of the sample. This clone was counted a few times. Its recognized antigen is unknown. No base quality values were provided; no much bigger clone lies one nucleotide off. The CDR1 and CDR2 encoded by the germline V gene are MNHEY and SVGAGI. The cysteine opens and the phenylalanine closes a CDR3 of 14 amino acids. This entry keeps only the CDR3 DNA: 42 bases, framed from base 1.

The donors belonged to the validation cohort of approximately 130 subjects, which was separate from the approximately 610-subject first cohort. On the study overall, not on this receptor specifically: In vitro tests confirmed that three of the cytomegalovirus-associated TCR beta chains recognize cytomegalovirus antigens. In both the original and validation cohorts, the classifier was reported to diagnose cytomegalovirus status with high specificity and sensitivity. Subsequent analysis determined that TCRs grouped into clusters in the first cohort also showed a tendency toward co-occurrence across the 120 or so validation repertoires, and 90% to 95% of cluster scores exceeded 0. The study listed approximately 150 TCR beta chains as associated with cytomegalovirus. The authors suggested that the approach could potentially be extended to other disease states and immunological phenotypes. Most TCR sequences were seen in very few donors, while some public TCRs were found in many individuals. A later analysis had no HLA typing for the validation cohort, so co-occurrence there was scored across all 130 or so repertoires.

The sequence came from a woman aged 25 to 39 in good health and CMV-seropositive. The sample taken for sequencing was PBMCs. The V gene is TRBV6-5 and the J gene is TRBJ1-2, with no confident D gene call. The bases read TGTGCTATTAGCGCCAGCCAGACTAACTATGGCTACACCTTC. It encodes CAISASQTNYGYTF.